One and the same sample provided the 7 T cell receptor beta chains below, sequenced in a study of shared clonotypes between healthy human individuals. The method was immunoSEQ multiplex PCR; TCRdb's version includes in-frame clones alone and lacks a portion of them. This table has millions of clones, about 92% appearing once. Sample: naive CD4+ T cells from PBMCs. Subset reported: CD45RA+ positively selected. These TCRs come from a man between 18 and 35 years old in good health. Some clones in this sample may be carry-over from other donors' samples.

The CDR3 protein is CASSLFNWGGGHPTDTQYF. The CDR3 region has the DNA TGTGCCAGCAGTTTATTTAATTGGGGTGGGGGACACCCGACAGATACGCAGTATTTT. This chain connects TRBV27 to TRBJ2-3; D possibly corresponds to TRBD1 (6 bases). Germline values: CDR1 MNHEY, CDR2 SMNVEV (reference sequence). V was trimmed by 1 base and J by 3 bases, leaving 23 bases between them. CDR3 length: 19 amino acids.

The chain employs TRBV19 and TRBJ2-1; 12 bases fit TRBD2. Losses at the gene ends were 5 bases for V and 7 bases for J; bases not matched to a gene: 9. Germline values: CDR1 LNHDA, CDR2 SQIVND (reference sequence). This CDR3 spans 16 amino acids. DNA for the CDR3: TGTGCCAGTAGTGTCACACTAGCGGGAGGTTGGAATGAGCAGTTCTTC. Encoded protein: CASSVTLAGGWNEQFF.

The chain uses TRBV2 and TRBJ2-5; D remains ambiguous. Deletions cut 7 bases from V and 5 bases from J, with 8 bases between. Germline-derived CDR1 and CDR2 are SNHLY and FYNNEI. The CDR3 sequence is 11 residues long. The CDR3 loop reads CASINEETQYF. In nucleotides, the CDR3 is TGTGCCAGCATAAATGAGGAGACCCAGTACTTC.

This clone was detected once. This chain connects TRBV6-1 to TRBJ2-4, with a weak D call TRBD1 (5 bases). Germline V gene data show CDR1 as MNHNS and CDR2 as SASEGT. V lost 6 bases and J lost 6, with 6 bases in between. This CDR3 has 11 amino acids. CDR3 bases: TGTGCCAGCAGGGACACAAACATTCAGTACTTC. Protein product: CASRDTNIQYF.

The V gene is TRBV2, the J gene TRBJ2-3, with D perhaps matching TRBD1 (5 bases). The germline CDR1 and CDR2 sequences are SNHLY and FYNNEI. The CDR3 runs 14 residues. Deletions cut 9 bases from V and 0 bases from J, with 13 bases between. The DNA of the CDR3 is TGTGCCAGTGGGGCAGAGACTAGCACAGATACGCAGTATTTT. Its protein product is CASGAETSTDTQYF.

This sequence joins TRBV18 and TRBJ2-7; 9 bases are a match to TRBD2. Per germline, CDR1 KGHSH and CDR2 LQKENI. The CDR3 spans 15 residues. V gave up 3 bases and J gave up 2 bases; unmatched junction bases: 5. This CDR3 is CASSPGLAQTYEQYF. The CDR3 coding sequence is TGTGCCAGCTCACCCGGACTAGCGCAGACCTACGAGCAGTACTTC.

The chain is built from TRBV14 and TRBJ2-6; TRBD1 might be the D (6 bases). The CDR3 runs to 18 residues. The germline V and J ends were trimmed by 5 bases and 0 bases, with 17 bases remaining between them. In germline, CDR1 is SGHDN, CDR2 FVKESK. As DNA, the CDR3 is TGTGCCAGCAGCTTCCAGGGGTTCTTAGGCTCTGGGGCCAACGTCCTGACTTTC. It yields the protein CASSFQGFLGSGANVLTF.